This passage covers 15 T cell receptor beta chains from one sample sequenced in a study of T cells in Graves' hyperthyroidism and ophthalmopathy. TCR beta CDR3 regions were amplified from RNA. With the HTBI primer set, the TCR CDR3 went through a first round of RT-PCR. One entry per CDR3 protein results from TCRdb running MiXCR on the multiplex PCR reads. Of around 600,000 distinct CDR3 sequences in the sample, just under 45% were seen once. What was sequenced was peripheral blood or thyroid tissue (not recorded which). Every receptor here comes from an adult man with Graves' disease, either hyperthyroidism or ophthalmopathy (not recorded which).

A note on this clonotype: Because it lacks the conserved phenylalanine or tryptophan at the end, this CDR3 is likely a read error. The rearrangement uses TRBV20-1 and TRBJ2-5; TRBD1 aligns across 9 bases. The CDR3 is 14 residues long. The V gene end was trimmed by 6 bases and the J gene end by 5 bases; junction bases not matched to a gene: 10. The germline CDR1 and CDR2 sequences are DFQATT and SNEGSKA (reference sequence). The CDR3 bases are TGCAGTGCCTGGAACAGGGGGCGTCGGGAGACCCAGTACCTC. It translates to CSAWNRGRRETQYL.

The rearrangement uses TRBV4-1 and TRBJ1-5; no reliable D call. Germline loops: CDR1 MGHRA, CDR2 YSYEKL. Deletions cut 1 base from V and 1 base from J, with 14 bases between. The CDR3 sequence is 17 residues long. CDR3 sequence (DNA): TGCGCCAGCAGCCAAGTGATGGGGAAGTACAGCAATCAGCCCCAGCATTTT. Its translation: CASSQVMGKYSNQPQHF.

The V gene is TRBV6-1, the J gene TRBJ1-3; TRBD1 matches 8 bases. The CDR3 has 17 residues. The trim removed 8 bases at V and 0 bases at J, leaving 12 bases unmatched. CDR1 is MNHNS, CDR2 SASEGT, per germline. This chain's CDR3 is CASSPLGTGSSGNTIYF. The CDR3 DNA is TGTGCCAGCTCACCACTCGGGACAGGCAGCTCTGGAAACACCATATATTTT.

J is TRBJ1-5 and V is TRBV29-1, with TRBD1 matching over 7 bases. There are 14 residues in the CDR3. In germline, CDR1 is SQVTM, CDR2 ANQGSEA. J gave up 7 bases and V 5 bases, and 11 bases lay outside the gene matches. The CDR3 coding sequence is TGCAGCGTTCTTGGGGCAGGGGGAGGACAGCCCCAGCATTTT. Translated: CSVLGAGGGQPQHF.

The chain combines TRBV12-3 or TRBV12-4 with TRBJ1-1, with D possibly being TRBD1 (6 bases). The V and J ends lost 5 bases and 7 bases respectively, with 20 bases between them. The CDR3 loop spans 15 amino acids. The CDR3, as DNA: TGTGCCAGCAGTCAATCCGGGGGCTATAGCCTTGAAGCTTTCTTT. The encoded protein is CASSQSGGYSLEAFF.

This sequence joins TRBV12-3 or TRBV12-4 and TRBJ1-4; tentative D call: TRBD1 (5 bases). V was trimmed by 3 bases and J by 7 bases, leaving 15 bases between them. The CDR3 length is 15 residues. CDR3 nucleotides: TGTGCCAGCAGTTTCTCCAGGGTTCCGGGTGAAAAACTGTTTTTT. Protein: CASSFSRVPGEKLFF.

V is TRBV5-1 and J is TRBJ2-2; the match to TRBD2 covers 9 bases. Germline CDR1 SGHRS, CDR2 YFSETQ. The V gene end was trimmed by 0 bases and the J gene end by 1 base; junction bases not matched to a gene: 13. The CDR3 is made up of 20 amino acids. CDR3 DNA sequence: TGCGCCAGCAGCTTGGGACTCTTGTTGAGCGGGAGGCGGAACACCGGGGAGCTGTTTTTT. As protein: CASSLGLLLSGRRNTGELFF.

This clonotype appeared a few times. J is TRBJ1-1 and V is TRBV7-8; D unresolved. The CDR3 has 15 amino acids. V lost 1 base and J lost 1, with 10 bases in between. The germline V gene encodes CDR1 SGHVS and CDR2 FQNEAQ. Written as DNA, the CDR3 is TGTGCCAGCAGCTTAGATGGTAGGAAGAACACTGAAGCTTTCTTT. Protein sequence: CASSLDGRKNTEAFF.

This clonotype was detected many times. This chain connects TRBV7-6 to TRBJ1-6; possible D gene TRBD1, 6 bases. V was clipped by 1 base and J by 7 bases, with 8 bases between them. The germline V gene has CDR1 SGHVS and CDR2 FNYEAQ. This CDR3 spans 14 amino acids. The CDR3 sequence: CASSLDQGNSPLHF. CDR3 DNA: TGTGCCAGCAGCTTAGATCAGGGGAATTCACCCCTCCACTTT.

V and J are TRBV2 and TRBJ1-1; D unclear. This CDR3 is built from 14 residues. Germline values: CDR1 SNHLY, CDR2 FYNNEI. Trimming removed 6 bases from V and 8 bases from J, with 19 bases in between. The CDR3 DNA is TGTGCCAGCAGAGCCTCGGTGGGAGGCCAGGAAGCTTTCTTT. Translation: CASRASVGGQEAFF.

This clonotype was seen many times. This chain joins TRBV11-2 and TRBJ2-7, with D unclear. Germline lookup yields CDR1 SGHAT and CDR2 FQNNGV. V was cut by 5 bases and J by 8 bases, with 10 bases left in between. The CDR3 has 11 amino acids. Here the CDR3 reads CASSAEAQQYF. CDR3 nucleotides: TGTGCCAGCAGCGCCGAGGCTCAGCAGTACTTC. The full variable domain, in which reference TRBV11-2 and TRBJ2-7 provide the parts outside the CDR3, is EAGVAQSPRYKIIEKRQSVAFWCNPISGHATLYWYQQILGQGPKLLIQFQNNGVVDDSQLPKDRFSAERLKGVDSTLKIQPAKLEDSAVYLCASSAEAQQYFGPGTRLTVT.

This clonotype was seen more than once but under ten times. The rearrangement links TRBV5-1 to TRBJ1-6; 10 bases are shared with TRBD1. Germline V CDR1 and CDR2: SGHRS, YFSETQ. The CDR3 runs 18 residues. J lost 5 bases, V lost 2 bases, and 10 bases had no gene match. CDR3 sequence reads: CASSLLDRGSNNNSPLHF. The CDR3 DNA reads as TGCGCCAGCAGCTTACTGGACAGGGGGTCGAATAATAATTCACCCCTCCACTTT.

This clonotype was observed a handful of times. The rearrangement links TRBV5-4 to TRBJ2-7; the D gene is possibly TRBD2 (5 bases). Per the germline V gene, CDR1 is SGHNT and CDR2 is YYREEE (reference sequence). Trimming removed 7 bases at V and 6 bases at J, with 8 bases between. This CDR3 is 10 amino acids long. The CDR3 DNA sequence: TGTGCCAGCGAGGGCCGCGAGCAGTACTTC. Protein sequence: CASEGREQYF.

The chain has TRBV7-9 and TRBJ2-7; maybe TRBD1 (5 bases). Trimming removed 5 bases from V and 2 bases from J, with 13 bases in between. Germline V gives CDR1 SEHNR, CDR2 FQNEAQ (reference sequence). CDR3 length: 14 residues. CDR3: CASSQGPPPYEQYF. The DNA for the CDR3 is TGTGCCAGCAGCCAGGGCCCCCCGCCCTACGAGCAGTACTTC.

Here the CDR3 reads CSVDPGGANYGYTF. The CDR3 DNA reads TGCAGCGTTGACCCTGGGGGGGCTAACTATGGCTACACCTTC. The chain carries TRBV29-1 and TRBJ1-2; D possibly corresponds to TRBD1 (5 bases). Germline CDR1 is SQVTM and CDR2 is ANQGSEA. V lost 3 bases and J lost 0, with 11 bases in between. The CDR3 is made up of 14 amino acids.